This T cell receptor beta chain emerged from a study of a mutant IDH1 vaccine in newly diagnosed glioma. At the level of the study: The treated population exhibited a male proportion of around 62%, a female proportion of 37.5%, and a mean age of about 40 years. The study, taken as a whole, reports: Evidence of vaccine-induced immune responses was documented in roughly 93% of patients. Whatever changes occurred in top peripheral T cell clonotypes seemed unrelated to pseudoprogression.

Sequencing used immunoSEQ multiplex PCR; TCRdb keeps in-frame clones, though not all of them. The repertoire includes about 38,000 clones, 60% to 80% of them detected once, and roughly 9% sits in the top ten. Described time point: baseline, week 1 (first vaccination visit). Treatment in this sample: pre-vaccination baseline after standard-of-care therapy. Each donor presented with a new WHO grade 3 or 4 astrocytoma that tested IDH1-mutant and showed ATRX loss. Concerning this clone: Its antigen is still unknown.

The material was PBMCs, obtained from a glioma patient treated with radiotherapy, temozolomide or both. The receptor's source is a middle-aged man with glioma. Some clones in this sample may be carry-over from other donors' samples.

The CDR3 bases are TGTGCCACCCTTTCTAGCGGAGGAGCAGATACGCAGTATTTT. It is translated as CATLSSGGADTQYF. V is TRBV15 and J is TRBJ2-3, with TRBD2 identical over 7 bases. Trimming removed 8 bases from V and 4 bases from J; junction bases left unmatched: 9. Germline V gene data show CDR1 as LNHNV and CDR2 as YYDKDF (reference sequence). The CDR3 runs to 14 residues.